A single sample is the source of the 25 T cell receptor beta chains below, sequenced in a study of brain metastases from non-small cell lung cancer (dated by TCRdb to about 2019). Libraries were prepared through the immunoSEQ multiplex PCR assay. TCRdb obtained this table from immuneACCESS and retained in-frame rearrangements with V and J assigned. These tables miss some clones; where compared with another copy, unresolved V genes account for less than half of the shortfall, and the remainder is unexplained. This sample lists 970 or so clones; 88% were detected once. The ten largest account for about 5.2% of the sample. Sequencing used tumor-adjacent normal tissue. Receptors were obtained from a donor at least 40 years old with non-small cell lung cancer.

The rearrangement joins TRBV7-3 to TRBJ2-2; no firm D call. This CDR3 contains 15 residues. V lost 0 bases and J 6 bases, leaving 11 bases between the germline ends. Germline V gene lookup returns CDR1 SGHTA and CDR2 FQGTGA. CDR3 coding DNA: TGTGCCAGCAGCTTAACCGCGAGCGTCCCCGGGGAGCTGTTTTTT. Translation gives CASSLTASVPGELFF.

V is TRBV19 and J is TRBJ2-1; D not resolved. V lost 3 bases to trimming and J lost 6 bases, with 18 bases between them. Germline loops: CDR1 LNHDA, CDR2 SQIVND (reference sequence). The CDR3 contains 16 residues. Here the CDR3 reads CASSIKRRLLSNEQFF. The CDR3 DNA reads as TGTGCCAGTAGTATTAAGAGGAGACTCTTGAGCAATGAGCAGTTCTTC.

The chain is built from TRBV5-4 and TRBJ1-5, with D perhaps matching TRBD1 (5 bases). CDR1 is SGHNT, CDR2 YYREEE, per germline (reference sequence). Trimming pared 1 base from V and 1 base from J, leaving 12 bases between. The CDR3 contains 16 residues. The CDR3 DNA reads TGTGCCAGCAGCTTGAGGCAGGGTGAAAGCAATCAGCCCCAGCATTTT. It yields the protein CASSLRQGESNQPQHF.

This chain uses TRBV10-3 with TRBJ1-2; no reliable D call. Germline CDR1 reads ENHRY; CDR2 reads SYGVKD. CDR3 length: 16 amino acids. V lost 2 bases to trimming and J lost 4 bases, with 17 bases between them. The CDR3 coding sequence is TGTGCCATCAGTGAGCGCGAACACCCTTTCCCCTATGGCTACACCTTC. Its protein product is CAISEREHPFPYGYTF.

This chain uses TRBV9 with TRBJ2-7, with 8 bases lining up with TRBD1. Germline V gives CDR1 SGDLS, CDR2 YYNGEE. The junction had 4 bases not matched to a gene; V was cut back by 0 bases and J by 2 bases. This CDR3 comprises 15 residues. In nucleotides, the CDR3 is TGTGCCAGCAGCGTAGGACAGGGGACCGCCTACGAGCAGTACTTC. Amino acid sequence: CASSVGQGTAYEQYF.

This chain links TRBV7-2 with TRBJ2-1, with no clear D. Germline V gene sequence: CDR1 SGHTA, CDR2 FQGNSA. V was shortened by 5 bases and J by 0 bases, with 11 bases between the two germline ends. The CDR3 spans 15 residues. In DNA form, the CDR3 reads TGTGCCAGCAGCAAAGGGTCCGACTCCTACAATGAGCAGTTCTTC. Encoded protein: CASSKGSDSYNEQFF.

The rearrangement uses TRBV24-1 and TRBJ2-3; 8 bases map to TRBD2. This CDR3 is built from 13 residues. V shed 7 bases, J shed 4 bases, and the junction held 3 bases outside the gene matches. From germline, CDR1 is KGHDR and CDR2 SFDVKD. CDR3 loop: CATSYGGADTQYF. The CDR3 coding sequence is TGTGCCACCAGCTACGGGGGGGCAGATACGCAGTATTTT.

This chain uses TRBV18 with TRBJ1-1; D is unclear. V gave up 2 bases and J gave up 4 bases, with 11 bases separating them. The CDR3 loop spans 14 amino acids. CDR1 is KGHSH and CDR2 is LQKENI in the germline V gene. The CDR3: CASSPGSSGTEAFF. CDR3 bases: TGTGCCAGCTCACCAGGTTCCTCGGGCACTGAAGCTTTCTTT.

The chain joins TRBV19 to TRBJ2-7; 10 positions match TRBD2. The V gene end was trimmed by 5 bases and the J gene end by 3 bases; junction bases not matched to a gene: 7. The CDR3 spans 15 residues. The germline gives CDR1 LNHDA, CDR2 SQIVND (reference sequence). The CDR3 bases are TGTGCCAGTAGTGACCCTAGCGGGGGTTTCTACGAGCAGTACTTC. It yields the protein CASSDPSGGFYEQYF.

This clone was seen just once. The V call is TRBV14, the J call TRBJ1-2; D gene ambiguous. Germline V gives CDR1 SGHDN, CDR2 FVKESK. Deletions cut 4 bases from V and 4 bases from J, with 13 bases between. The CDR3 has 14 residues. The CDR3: CASSRDTKGYGYTF. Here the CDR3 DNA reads TGTGCCAGCAGCCGAGACACGAAAGGCTATGGCTACACCTTC.

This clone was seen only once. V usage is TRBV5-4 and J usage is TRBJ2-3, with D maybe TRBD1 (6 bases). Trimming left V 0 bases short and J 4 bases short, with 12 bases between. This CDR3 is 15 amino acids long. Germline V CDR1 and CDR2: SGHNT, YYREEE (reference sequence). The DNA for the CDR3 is TGTGCCAGCAGCTTGGAGGGGGTTAGGTCAGATACGCAGTATTTT. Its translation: CASSLEGVRSDTQYF.

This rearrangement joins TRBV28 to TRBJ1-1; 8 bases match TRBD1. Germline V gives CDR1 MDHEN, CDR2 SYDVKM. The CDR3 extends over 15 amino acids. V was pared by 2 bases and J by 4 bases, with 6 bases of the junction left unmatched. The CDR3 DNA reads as TGTGCCAGCAGTTTACGGCGGACAGGGCTCACTGAAGCTTTCTTT. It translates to CASSLRRTGLTEAFF. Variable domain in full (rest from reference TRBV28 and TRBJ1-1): DVKVTQSSRYLVKRTGEKVFLECVQDMDHENMFWYRQDPGLGLRLIYFSYDVKMKEKGDIPEGYSVSREKKERFSLILESASTNQTSMYLCASSLRRTGLTEAFFGQGTRLTVV.

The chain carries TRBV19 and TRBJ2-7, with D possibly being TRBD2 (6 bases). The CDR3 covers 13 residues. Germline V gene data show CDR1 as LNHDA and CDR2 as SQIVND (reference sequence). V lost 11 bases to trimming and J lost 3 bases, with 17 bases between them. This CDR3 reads CAGGLRGGYEQYF. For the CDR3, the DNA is TGTGCCGGCGGACTTAGGGGAGGCTACGAGCAGTACTTC.

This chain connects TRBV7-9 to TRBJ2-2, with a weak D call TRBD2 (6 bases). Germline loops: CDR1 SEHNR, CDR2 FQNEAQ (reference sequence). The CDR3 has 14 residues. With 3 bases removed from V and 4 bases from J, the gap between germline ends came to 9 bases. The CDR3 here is CASSFGGGTGELFF. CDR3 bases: TGTGCCAGCAGCTTTGGGGGAGGCACCGGGGAGCTGTTTTTT.

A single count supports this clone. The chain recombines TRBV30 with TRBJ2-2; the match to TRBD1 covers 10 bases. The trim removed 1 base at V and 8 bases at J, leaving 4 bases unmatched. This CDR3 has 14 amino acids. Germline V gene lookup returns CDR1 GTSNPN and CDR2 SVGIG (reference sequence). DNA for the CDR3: TGTGCCTGGAGTGCAGGGACAGGGGATGGGGAGCTGTTTTTT. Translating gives CAWSAGTGDGELFF.

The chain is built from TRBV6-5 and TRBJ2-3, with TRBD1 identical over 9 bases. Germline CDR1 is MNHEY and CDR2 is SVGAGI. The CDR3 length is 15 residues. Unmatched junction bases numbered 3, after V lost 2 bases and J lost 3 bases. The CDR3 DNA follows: TGTGCCAGCAGTTACGGGGGACAGGGTACAGATACGCAGTATTTT. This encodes CASSYGGQGTDTQYF.

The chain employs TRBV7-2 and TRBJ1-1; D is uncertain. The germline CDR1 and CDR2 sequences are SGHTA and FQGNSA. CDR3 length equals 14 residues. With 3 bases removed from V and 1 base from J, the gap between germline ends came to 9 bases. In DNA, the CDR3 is TGTGCCAGCAGCTTCAAGGGATCGAACACTGAAGCTTTCTTT. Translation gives CASSFKGSNTEAFF.

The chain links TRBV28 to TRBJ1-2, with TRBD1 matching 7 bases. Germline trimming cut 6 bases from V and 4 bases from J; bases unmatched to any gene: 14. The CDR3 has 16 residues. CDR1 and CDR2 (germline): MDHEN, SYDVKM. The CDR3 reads CASSSGQAALVYGYTF. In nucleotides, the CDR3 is TGTGCCAGCAGCTCCGGACAGGCGGCCCTCGTCTATGGCTACACCTTC.

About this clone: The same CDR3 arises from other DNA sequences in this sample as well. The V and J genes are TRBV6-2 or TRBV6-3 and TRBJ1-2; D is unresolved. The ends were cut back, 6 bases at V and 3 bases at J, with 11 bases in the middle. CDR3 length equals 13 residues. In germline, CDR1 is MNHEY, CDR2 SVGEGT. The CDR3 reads CASSPFQHYGYTF. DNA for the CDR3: TGTGCCAGCAGCCCGTTCCAGCACTATGGCTACACCTTC.

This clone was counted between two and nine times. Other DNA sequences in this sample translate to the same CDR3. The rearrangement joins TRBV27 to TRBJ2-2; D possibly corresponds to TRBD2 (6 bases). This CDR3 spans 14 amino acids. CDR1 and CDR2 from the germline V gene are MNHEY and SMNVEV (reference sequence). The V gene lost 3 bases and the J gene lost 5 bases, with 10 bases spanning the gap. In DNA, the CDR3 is TGTGCCAGCAGTTTGCTAGCGAGAACCGGGGAGCTGTTTTTT. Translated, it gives CASSLLARTGELFF.

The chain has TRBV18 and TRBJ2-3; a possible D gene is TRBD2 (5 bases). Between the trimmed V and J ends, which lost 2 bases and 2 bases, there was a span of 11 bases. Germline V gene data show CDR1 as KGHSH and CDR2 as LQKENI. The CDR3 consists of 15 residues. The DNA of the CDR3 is TGTGCCAGCTCACCAGCCCCGGGGTCCACAGATACGCAGTATTTT. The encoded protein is CASSPAPGSTDTQYF. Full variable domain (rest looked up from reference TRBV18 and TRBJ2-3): NAGVMQNPRHLVRRRGQEARLRCSPMKGHSHVYWYRQLPEEGLKFMVYLQKENIIDESGMPKERFSAEFPKEGPSILRIQQVVRGDSAAYFCASSPAPGSTDTQYFGPGTRLTVL.

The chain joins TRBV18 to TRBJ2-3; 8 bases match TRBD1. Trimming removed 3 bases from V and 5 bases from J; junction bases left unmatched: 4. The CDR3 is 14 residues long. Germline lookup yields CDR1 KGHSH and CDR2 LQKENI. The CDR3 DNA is TGTGCCAGCTCACCTAGGACAGGGAGAGATACGCAGTATTTT. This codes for CASSPRTGRDTQYF.

CDR3 region: CASSYRALNTEAFF. DNA of the CDR3: TGTGCCAGCAGTTACAGGGCTCTGAACACTGAAGCTTTCTTT. V and J are TRBV6-2 or TRBV6-3 and TRBJ1-1; D is unresolved. The CDR3 totals 14 residues. V was trimmed by 2 bases and J by 0 bases, leaving 7 bases between them. CDR1 and CDR2 from the germline V gene are MNHEY and SVGEGT.

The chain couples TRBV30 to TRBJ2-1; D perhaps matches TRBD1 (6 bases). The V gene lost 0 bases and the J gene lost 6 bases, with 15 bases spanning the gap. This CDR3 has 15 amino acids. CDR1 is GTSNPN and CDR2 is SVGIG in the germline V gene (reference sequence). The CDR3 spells CAWSVAGVSTNEQFF. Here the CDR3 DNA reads TGTGCCTGGAGTGTCGCAGGGGTCAGTACCAATGAGCAGTTCTTC.

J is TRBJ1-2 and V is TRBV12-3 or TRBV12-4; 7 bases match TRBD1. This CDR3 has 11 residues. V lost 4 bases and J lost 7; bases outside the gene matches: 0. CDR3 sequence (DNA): TGTGCCAGCAGTTCAGGGGGTGGCTACACCTTC. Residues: CASSSGGGYTF.